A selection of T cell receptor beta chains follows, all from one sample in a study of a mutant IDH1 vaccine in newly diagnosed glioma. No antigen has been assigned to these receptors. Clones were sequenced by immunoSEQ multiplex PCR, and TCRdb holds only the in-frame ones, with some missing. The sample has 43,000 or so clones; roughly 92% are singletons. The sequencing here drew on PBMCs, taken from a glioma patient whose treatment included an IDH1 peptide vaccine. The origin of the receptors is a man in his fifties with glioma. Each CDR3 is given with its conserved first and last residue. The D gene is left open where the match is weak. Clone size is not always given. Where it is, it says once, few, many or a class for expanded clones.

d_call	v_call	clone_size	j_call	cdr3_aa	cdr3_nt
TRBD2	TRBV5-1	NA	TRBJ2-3	CASSSTYLAGGPTDTQYF	TGCGCCAGCAGCTCTACGTACTTAGCGGGAGGGCCGACAGATACGCAGTATTTT
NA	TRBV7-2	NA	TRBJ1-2	CASSFDRNYGYTF	TGTGCCAGCAGCTTCGACAGAAACTATGGCTACACCTTC
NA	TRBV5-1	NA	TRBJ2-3	CASTPFYGADTQYF	TGCGCCAGCACGCCTTTCTACGGGGCGGATACGCAGTATTTT
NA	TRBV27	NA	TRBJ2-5	CASSLWGEETQYF	TGTGCCAGCAGTTTATGGGGGGAGGAGACCCAGTACTTC
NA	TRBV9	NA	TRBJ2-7	CASSGGLGGSYEQYF	TGTGCCAGCAGCGGCGGACTGGGGGGCTCCTACGAGCAGTACTTC
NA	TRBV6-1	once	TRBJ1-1	CAISYDWGANTEAFF	TGTGCCATCAGCTACGACTGGGGGGCGAACACTGAAGCTTTCTTT
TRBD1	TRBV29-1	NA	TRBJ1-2	CSVGQAAIYGYTF	TGCAGCGTGGGACAGGCCGCTATCTATGGCTACACCTTC
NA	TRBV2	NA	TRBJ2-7	CASSERGSAGNYEQYF	TGTGCCAGCAGTGAAAGGGGCTCGGCAGGGAACTACGAGCAGTACTTC
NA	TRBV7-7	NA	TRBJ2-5	CASSRLPQETQYF	TGTGCTAGCAGCCGACTACCCCAAGAGACCCAGTACTTC
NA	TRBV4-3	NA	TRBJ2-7	CASSQAWQSVYEQYF	TGCGCCAGCAGCCAAGCCTGGCAGTCAGTCTACGAGCAGTACTTC
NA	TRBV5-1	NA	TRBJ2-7	CASSVTTGSPYEQYF	TGCGCCAGCAGCGTGACTACTGGGTCCCCCTACGAGCAGTACTTC
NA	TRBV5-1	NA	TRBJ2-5	CASSWSKQETQYF	TGCGCCAGCAGCTGGAGTAAGCAAGAGACCCAGTACTTC
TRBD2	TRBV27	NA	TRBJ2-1	CASTVAGAYNEQFF	TGTGCCAGCACGGTAGCGGGGGCCTACAATGAGCAGTTCTTC
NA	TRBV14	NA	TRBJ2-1	CASSQVRWEQLNNEQFF	TGTGCCAGCAGCCAAGTTCGGTGGGAGCAACTTAACAATGAGCAGTTCTTC
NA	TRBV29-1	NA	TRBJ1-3	CSVDWGGNTIYF	TGCAGCGTTGACTGGGGAGGAAACACCATATATTTT
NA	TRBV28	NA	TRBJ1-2	CASSSGGRGGYTF	TGTGCCAGCAGTTCAGGAGGGAGGGGTGGCTACACCTTC
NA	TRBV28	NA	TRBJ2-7	CASRTPPYEQYF	TGTGCCAGCCGGACGCCGCCCTACGAGCAGTACTTC
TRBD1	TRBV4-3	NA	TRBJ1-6	CASSQRGQSNSPLHF	TGCGCCAGCAGCCAAAGGGGACAGTCCAATTCACCCCTCCACTTT
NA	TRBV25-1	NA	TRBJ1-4	CASQWTNNEKLFF	TGTGCCAGCCAGTGGACCAATAATGAAAAACTGTTTTTT
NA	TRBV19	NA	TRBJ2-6	CASTGANVLTF	TGTGCCAGTACCGGGGCCAACGTCCTGACTTTC
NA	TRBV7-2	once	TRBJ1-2	CASSLADKPYGYTF	TGTGCCAGCAGCTTAGCGGACAAACCCTATGGCTACACCTTC
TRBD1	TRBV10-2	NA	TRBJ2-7	CASSGSLLDRGYEQYF	TGCGCCAGCAGTGGGTCTTTACTGGACAGGGGGTACGAGCAGTACTTC
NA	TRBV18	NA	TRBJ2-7	CASSPSNTTWRAVEQYF	TGTGCCAGCTCACCATCCAACACCACCTGGAGGGCGGTCGAGCAGTACTTC
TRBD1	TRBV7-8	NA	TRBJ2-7	CASRSESWTGGYYEQYF	TGTGCCAGCAGATCGGAGTCCTGGACAGGGGGCTACTACGAGCAGTACTTC
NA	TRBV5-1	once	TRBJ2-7	CASSLAGNHEQYF	TGCGCCAGCAGCTTGGCGGGGAACCACGAGCAGTACTTC
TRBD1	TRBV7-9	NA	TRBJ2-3	CASSLQGQGATDTQYF	TGTGCCAGCAGCCTCCAGGGACAGGGGGCCACAGATACGCAGTATTTT
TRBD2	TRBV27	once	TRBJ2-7	CASSPGLARATVGQYF	TGTGCCAGCAGTCCCGGACTAGCTCGCGCAACCGTCGGGCAGTACTTC
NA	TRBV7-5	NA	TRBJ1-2	CARSLAGQVYGYTF	TGTGCCAGAAGCTTAGCTGGGCAGGTCTATGGCTACACCTTC
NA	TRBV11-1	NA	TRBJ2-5	CASSLGGGQETQYF	TGTGCCAGCAGCTTAGGAGGGGGGCAAGAGACCCAGTACTTC